The present T cell receptor (beta chain) was sequenced within a study of OX40 agonist ivuxolimab in advanced cancers. TCRdb keeps only in-frame clones here, not all; method: immunoSEQ multiplex PCR. The data show tens of thousands of clones, with approximately 87% seen just once and approximately 4.6% held by the top ten. Germline-derived CDR1 and CDR2 are SGHTA and FQGTGA. The CDR3 is 15 residues long. V lost 5 bases and J lost 0, with 13 bases in between. This chain joins TRBV7-3 and TRBJ1-2; D ambiguous. Specimen: CD4+ or CD8+ T cells sorted from blood, collected in a trial of the OX40 agonist ivuxolimab. The clonotype was recovered from an adult with an advanced solid tumor such as melanoma, head and neck, liver or kidney cancer. Here the CDR3 reads CASSPHYSSNYGYTF. The CDR3 coding sequence is TGTGCCAGCAGCCCTCACTACTCATCTAACTATGGCTACACCTTC.